The sequence of this T cell receptor beta chain was determined in a study of cytomegalovirus exposure and HLA in healthy donors. Primers included in the PCR were 60 Vbeta and 13 Jbeta primers. Here immunoSEQ multiplex PCR was the method, and the copy in TCRdb shows in-frame clones only, minus some. The profile shows 150,000 to 200,000 clones, more than 80% of them singletons. The specimen was PBMCs. The TCR originated in a man aged 18 to 29 in good health and CMV-seronegative.

CDR3 DNA sequence: TGTGCCAGCAGCTTGAACCTAGTCCCCTACGAGCAGTACTTC. Translating it yields CASSLNLVPYEQYF. This chain connects TRBV5-5 to TRBJ2-7; D gene uncertain. In germline, CDR1 is SGHKS, CDR2 YYEKEE (reference sequence). The V and J ends lost 1 base and 2 bases respectively, with 10 bases between them. The CDR3 extends over 14 amino acids. The entire variable domain, with the rest obtained from reference TRBV5-5 and TRBJ2-7, is as follows: DAGVTQSPTHLIKTRGQQVTLRCSPISGHKSVSWYQQVLGQGPQFIFQYYEKEERGRGNFPDRFSARQFPNYSSELNVNALLLGDSALYLCASSLNLVPYEQYFGPGTRLTVT.